Shown below are 23 T cell receptor beta chains from a single sample sequenced in a study of blood T cell repertoires in COVID-19. Repertoires were generated with immunoSEQ multiplex PCR, while TCRdb's copy carries only in-frame clones and drops some. The sample carries some 100,000 clones, approximately 87% recorded once. Specimen: peripheral blood. These receptors all come from a human donor in a cohort sampled during active COVID-19.

The sample holds one count of this clone. The chain combines TRBV7-2 with TRBJ2-5, with D tentatively TRBD2 (6 bases). The V and J ends lost 0 bases and 1 base respectively, with 9 bases between them. Germline CDR1 is SGHTA and CDR2 is FQGNSA. The CDR3 has 15 residues. CDR3 nucleotide sequence: TGTGCCAGCAGCTTAGCGTTCGGGGGCCAAGAGACCCAGTACTTC. It yields the protein CASSLAFGGQETQYF.

This chain connects TRBV19 to TRBJ2-3; 7 bases fit TRBD2. This CDR3 is 16 amino acids long. V lost 2 bases and J lost 6; bases outside the gene matches: 11. CDR1 is LNHDA, CDR2 SQIVND, per germline (reference sequence). This CDR3 reads CASSILSGAPVDTQYF. For the CDR3, the DNA is TGTGCCAGTAGTATACTAAGCGGGGCCCCGGTGGATACGCAGTATTTT.

The J gene is TRBJ1-5, the V gene TRBV15, with D unclear. Trimming pared 6 bases from V and 0 bases from J, leaving 3 bases between. In germline, CDR1 is LNHNV, CDR2 YYDKDF (reference sequence). The CDR3 contains 12 residues. In DNA, the CDR3 is TGTGCCACCAGGTATAGCAATCAGCCCCAGCATTTT. As protein: CATRYSNQPQHF.

CDR3 bases: TGTGCCAGCAGTGACCACATGACAGGGAGCACAGATACGCAGTATTTT. Translation gives CASSDHMTGSTDTQYF. This chain uses TRBV6-1 with TRBJ2-3, with 7 bases matching TRBD1. The length of the CDR3 is 16 residues. Germline V gene data show CDR1 as MNHNS and CDR2 as SASEGT. Losses at the gene ends were 3 bases for V and 0 bases for J; bases not matched to a gene: 6.

This clone was recorded only once. The chain is built from TRBV9 and TRBJ1-1; 9 bases fit TRBD1. Germline CDR1 and CDR2: SGDLS and YYNGEE. CDR3 length: 15 amino acids. The ends lost 1 base at V and 4 bases at J; junction bases unmatched: 5. CDR3 amino acids: CASSVTGGRGTEAFF. The CDR3 DNA reads TGTGCCAGCAGCGTAACAGGGGGCCGCGGCACTGAAGCTTTCTTT.

The rearrangement uses TRBV11-3 and TRBJ1-2; 7 nucleotides match TRBD1. Germline CDR1 reads SGHNT; CDR2 reads YENEEA. The length of the CDR3 is 16 residues. Losses at the gene ends were 5 bases for V and 5 bases for J; bases not matched to a gene: 14. CDR3 sequence (DNA): TGTGCCAGCAGCGGAATACTGCGGGACAGTTCTTATGGCTACACCTTC. Protein: CASSGILRDSSYGYTF.

The V gene is TRBV24-1, the J gene TRBJ1-1; no clear D. Between the trimmed V and J ends, which lost 0 bases and 7 bases, there was a span of 5 bases. The CDR3 totals 12 residues. Looked up from germline, CDR1 is KGHDR and CDR2 is SFDVKD. Written as DNA, the CDR3 is TGTGCCACCAGTGATTTGACCGGTGAAGCTTTCTTT. It codes for CATSDLTGEAFF.

This clone was seen once. This chain links TRBV18 with TRBJ2-1; 9 nucleotides line up with TRBD2. The CDR3 runs 16 residues. The germline CDR1 and CDR2 sequences are KGHSH and LQKENI. The ends lost 0 bases at V and 4 bases at J; junction bases unmatched: 4. The CDR3 DNA reads as TGTGCCAGCTCACCACCAGCGGGGGGACCATACAATGAGCAGTTCTTC. It encodes CASSPPAGGPYNEQFF.

The chain links TRBV30 to TRBJ2-5; TRBD1 matches at 7 bases. The germline CDR1 and CDR2 sequences are GTSNPN and SVGIG (reference sequence). J gave up 4 bases and V 0 bases, and 5 bases lay outside the gene matches. This CDR3 is 14 amino acids long. CDR3: CAWSVGTVPETQYF. DNA for the CDR3: TGTGCCTGGAGTGTAGGGACAGTCCCAGAGACCCAGTACTTC.

This clone was picked up a small number of times. The chain links TRBV6-5 to TRBJ1-2, with 7 bases aligning to TRBD1. With 6 bases clipped from V and 5 bases from J, the junction kept 9 bases outside the gene matches. The length of the CDR3 is 14 residues. Looked up from germline, CDR1 is MNHEY and CDR2 is SVGAGI. In DNA, the CDR3 is TGTGCCAGCAGCCGTAGGGGGCATGGGTATGGCTACACCTTC. Translation gives CASSRRGHGYGYTF.

In this sample, this clone turned up a few times. This chain connects TRBV19 to TRBJ1-6; tentatively, D is TRBD1 (5 bases). The germline V and J ends were trimmed by 5 bases and 3 bases, with 8 bases remaining between them. This CDR3 contains 14 residues. Germline loops: CDR1 LNHDA, CDR2 SQIVND (reference sequence). The CDR3, as DNA: TGTGCCAGTAGTCGCGACAGCTATAATTCACCCCTCCACTTT. Its translation is CASSRDSYNSPLHF.

The gene calls are TRBV25-1 and TRBJ2-7; possible D gene TRBD2, 6 bases. Germline lookup yields CDR1 MGHDK and CDR2 SYGVNS. This CDR3 contains 15 residues. Trimming removed 3 bases from V and 7 bases from J, with 19 bases in between. The CDR3 bases are TGTGCCAGCAGTGATCCCCGGGACTTCCCAAGTGAGCAGTACTTC. Protein: CASSDPRDFPSEQYF.

The CDR3 nucleotides are TGCGCCAGCAGCTTCTTTTTTGGTATTGGGAGCTCCTACAATGAGCAGTTCTTC. Residues: CASSFFFGIGSSYNEQFF. This sequence joins TRBV5-1 and TRBJ2-1; D is possibly TRBD2 (5 bases). The CDR3 spans 18 residues. The V and J ends lost 2 bases and 0 bases respectively, with 18 bases between them. The V gene's germline CDR1 is SGHRS and CDR2 YFSETQ.

The chain recombines TRBV7-6 with TRBJ1-4, with D possibly TRBD1 on 5 matching bases. The CDR3 totals 17 residues. The germline gives CDR1 SGHVS, CDR2 FNYEAQ. Trimming took off 0 bases at V and 6 bases at J, with 17 bases between the two ends. The DNA for the CDR3 is TGTGCCAGCAGCTTAGCGGTGTATGGACAATTGGATGAAAAACTGTTTTTT. Its protein is CASSLAVYGQLDEKLFF.

The chain couples TRBV6-5 to TRBJ2-2; 8 bases are shared with TRBD2. The germline V gene encodes CDR1 MNHEY and CDR2 SVGAGI. The CDR3 totals 14 residues. Trimming took 6 bases from V and 1 from J; bases not matched to a gene: 1. Here the CDR3 DNA reads TGTGCCAGCAGCCGGGAGGGGAACACCGGGGAGCTGTTTTTT. It specifies CASSREGNTGELFF.

The rearrangement joins TRBV19 to TRBJ2-7, with 7 bases fitting TRBD1. The germline V gene has CDR1 LNHDA and CDR2 SQIVND (reference sequence). This CDR3 spans 16 amino acids. V shed 4 bases and J 4 bases; nucleotides not matched to a gene: 13. CDR3 protein: CASSTIPGQRRYEQYF. DNA of the CDR3: TGTGCCAGTAGTACGATTCCGGGACAGAGACGGTACGAGCAGTACTTC.

This clone has only one observation. The genes are TRBV19 and TRBJ1-2; D perhaps matches TRBD1 (6 bases). The CDR3 contains 16 residues. The V end lost 9 bases, the J end lost 1 base, and 21 bases lay between the germline ends. Germline CDR1 is LNHDA and CDR2 is SQIVND (reference sequence). CDR3 DNA sequence: TGTGCCAGCCTGGGACAAACCAATTCATTTAACTATGGCTACACCTTC. This sequence encodes CASLGQTNSFNYGYTF.

The chain employs TRBV3-1 (or the pseudogene TRBV3-2) and TRBJ1-5; no reliable D call. Germline assignment: CDR1 LGHDT and CDR2 YNNKEL (reference sequence). The CDR3 runs to 14 residues. The ends were cut back, 1 base at V and 5 bases at J, with 9 bases in the middle. The CDR3 here is CASSQGLSYQPQHF. The CDR3 nucleotides are TGTGCCAGCAGCCAAGGGCTTTCTTATCAGCCCCAGCATTTT.

The V and J genes are TRBV30 and TRBJ2-1, with D tentatively TRBD2 (7 bases). The CDR3 spans 14 residues. Germline loops: CDR1 GTSNPN, CDR2 SVGIG (reference sequence). V was cut by 0 bases and J by 5 bases, with 11 bases left in between. The CDR3 nucleotides read TGTGCCTGGAGTGTAACGGGGGGCCACAATGAGCAGTTCTTC. As protein: CAWSVTGGHNEQFF. The full variable domain, in which reference TRBV30 and TRBJ2-1 provide the parts outside the CDR3, is SQTIHQWPATLVQPVGSPLSLECTVEGTSNPNLYWYRQAAGRGLQLLFYSVGIGQISSEVPQNLSASRPQDRQFILSSKKLLLSDSGFYLCAWSVTGGHNEQFFGPGTRLTVL.

V is TRBV7-6 and J is TRBJ2-1, with 15 bases aligning to TRBD2. Germline CDR1 and CDR2: SGHVS and FNYEAQ. V dropped 2 bases and J dropped 0; count of bases not matched to a gene: 5. The length of the CDR3 is 19 residues. This CDR3 is CASSLRGLAGGTSYNEQFF. The CDR3 DNA follows: TGTGCCAGCAGCTTAAGAGGACTAGCGGGGGGGACCTCCTACAATGAGCAGTTCTTC.

V usage is TRBV18 and J usage is TRBJ2-2, with D perhaps matching TRBD2 (5 bases). Looked up from germline, CDR1 is KGHSH and CDR2 is LQKENI. V lost 2 bases to trimming and J lost 1 base, with 8 bases between them. This CDR3 region has 15 residues. The CDR3, as DNA: TGTGCCAGCTCACCAAGCCGGGAGAACACCGGGGAGCTGTTTTTT. As protein: CASSPSRENTGELFF.

V is TRBV18 and J is TRBJ1-2, with 7 nucleotides matching TRBD1. Per the germline V gene, CDR1 is KGHSH and CDR2 is LQKENI. V dropped 0 bases and J dropped 2; count of bases not matched to a gene: 3. This CDR3 contains 15 residues. This CDR3 reads CASSPPGQRNYGYTF. CDR3 nucleotide sequence: TGTGCCAGCTCACCACCGGGACAGAGGAACTATGGCTACACCTTC.

The chain joins TRBV18 to TRBJ2-2; no firm D call. The V gene lost 8 bases and the J gene lost 3 bases, with 10 bases spanning the gap. Germline CDR1 KGHSH, CDR2 LQKENI. The CDR3 totals 13 residues. CDR3 residues: CASATPYTGELFF. The CDR3 coding sequence is TGTGCCAGCGCTACGCCGTACACCGGGGAGCTGTTTTTT.